A single sample gave rise to the 11 T cell receptor beta chains below, sequenced in a study of blood T cell repertoires in COVID-19. Profiling relied on immunoSEQ multiplex PCR, and the TCRdb table lists in-frame clones only, not all of them. The sample shows 250,000 to 300,000 clones, approximately 85% of them seen only once. Sequencing input: PBMCs or T cells enriched from blood (not recorded which). These receptors came from a woman aged 50 to 60 who had recovered from COVID-19.

V gene TRBV5-1 combines with J gene TRBJ2-5, with TRBD2 matching over 8 bases. Germline CDR1 is SGHRS and CDR2 is YFSETQ. The CDR3 loop spans 15 amino acids. The ends lost 5 bases at V and 5 bases at J; junction bases unmatched: 11. CDR3 nucleotides: TGCGCCAGCAGTGTTAGCGGGAAGGAATGGGAGACCCAGTACTTC. Protein product: CASSVSGKEWETQYF.

The chain combines TRBV10-3 with TRBJ1-1, with 10 bases fitting TRBD1. V shed 7 bases and J 3 bases; nucleotides not matched to a gene: 2. The CDR3 sequence is 13 residues long. Germline V gene lookup returns CDR1 ENHRY and CDR2 SYGVKD. In nucleotides, the CDR3 is TGTGCCATCAAGGACAGGGGGGACACTGAAGCTTTCTTT. Translation: CAIKDRGDTEAFF.

This clone was picked up one time. The genes are TRBV18 and TRBJ2-3, with TRBD1 as a possible D gene (5 bases). Germline loops: CDR1 KGHSH, CDR2 LQKENI. V was clipped by 4 bases and J by 3 bases, with 11 bases between them. The CDR3 runs 14 residues. The CDR3 protein is CASSQTAGTDTQYF. DNA for the CDR3: TGTGCCAGCTCACAAACCGCAGGGACAGATACGCAGTATTTT.

This chain uses TRBV5-1 with TRBJ1-1; a weak D match, TRBD1 (5 bases). The length of the CDR3 is 14 residues. The V gene lost 0 bases and the J gene lost 7 bases, with 13 bases spanning the gap. CDR1 is SGHRS, CDR2 YFSETQ, per germline. CDR3 bases: TGCGCCAGCAGCTTGGCTAGCGGGACCAATGAAGCTTTCTTT. It is translated as CASSLASGTNEAFF.

This clone was detected a few times. This chain joins TRBV2 and TRBJ2-7; possibly TRBD1 for D (6 bases). The germline V and J ends were trimmed by 5 bases and 0 bases, with 14 bases remaining between them. The CDR3 contains 15 residues. Germline-derived CDR1 and CDR2 are SNHLY and FYNNEI. The CDR3 coding sequence is TGTGCCAGCAGTTACAGGGCTGGAAGCTCCTACGAGCAGTACTTC. Translation: CASSYRAGSSYEQYF.

The chain is built from TRBV28 and TRBJ2-7, with D possibly being TRBD1 (6 bases). The V and J ends lost 5 bases and 0 bases respectively, with 11 bases between them. The length of the CDR3 is 14 residues. Germline V gene data show CDR1 as MDHEN and CDR2 as SYDVKM. The CDR3 nucleotides read TGTGCCAGCAGTCCTACAGGGAACTCCTACGAGCAGTACTTC. Its translation is CASSPTGNSYEQYF.

This clone has more than one count but fewer than ten. The chain has TRBV18 and TRBJ2-3, with D perhaps TRBD1 (5 bases). The CDR3 sequence is 14 residues long. The germline gives CDR1 KGHSH, CDR2 LQKENI. V was trimmed by 2 bases and J by 2 bases, leaving 8 bases between them. This chain's CDR3 is CASSPLQDTDTQYF. Written as DNA, the CDR3 is TGTGCCAGCTCACCATTACAGGACACAGATACGCAGTATTTT.

This clone was seen only a few times. This chain links TRBV4-1 with TRBJ2-1; a weak D match, TRBD1 (6 bases). Germline lookup yields CDR1 MGHRA and CDR2 YSYEKL. The germline V and J ends were trimmed by 4 bases and 2 bases, with 12 bases remaining between them. This CDR3 has 15 residues. CDR3 region: CASSPAGETYNEQFF. The DNA of the CDR3 is TGCGCCAGCAGCCCGGCAGGGGAGACCTACAATGAGCAGTTCTTC.

This chain joins TRBV2 and TRBJ1-2; the match to TRBD1 covers 7 bases. Trimming at V came to 2 bases and at J to 8 bases, leaving 2 bases not matched to a gene. This CDR3 is built from 12 residues. CDR1 is SNHLY, CDR2 FYNNEI, per germline. In DNA, the CDR3 is TGTGCCAGCAGTGAATACAGGGGCGGCTACACCTTC. The encoded protein is CASSEYRGGYTF.

The V gene is TRBV28, the J gene TRBJ2-7, with D possibly being TRBD1 (6 bases). CDR1 MDHEN and CDR2 SYDVKM come from the germline V gene. The CDR3 contains 14 residues. V dropped 5 bases and J dropped 2 bases, with 13 bases sitting between them. The CDR3 DNA is TGTGCCAGCAGTACAGGGCAGGGAACCTACGAGCAGTACTTC. Its protein is CASSTGQGTYEQYF.

The genes are TRBV2 and TRBJ1-5; 8 bases are shared with TRBD1. The germline V gene has CDR1 SNHLY and CDR2 FYNNEI. Trimming cost V 5 bases and J 0 bases; bases outside gene matches: 6. The length of the CDR3 is 16 residues. CDR3 sequence reads: CASSPTGGVSNQPQHF. CDR3 bases: TGTGCCAGCAGTCCTACAGGGGGGGTTAGCAATCAGCCCCAGCATTTT.